A selection of T cell receptor beta chains follows, all from one sample in a study of control samples from healthy donors and cancer patients. Generated by immunoSEQ multiplex PCR, the TCRdb table keeps only in-frame clones and is missing some. The sample lists approximately 99,000 clones, 70% to 85% occurring once. The sample taken for sequencing was blood. Source of these receptors: a man aged 18 to 29 in good health. CDR3s include the opening cysteine and the closing phenylalanine or tryptophan. The order of the fields is V gene, J gene, D gene, clone size, CDR3 DNA, CDR3 protein. D genes are given only for firm matches. The size of a clone is reported for some rows only, either as once, few or many, or as a class for expanded clones.

TRBV29-1,TRBJ2-1,TRBD2,NA,TGCAGCGTTGACCCAAGCGGGGGGGCGAGGAAGAATGAGCAGTTCTTC,CSVDPSGGARKNEQFF
TRBV12-3/TRBV12-4,TRBJ2-1,NA,once,TGTGCCAGCAGTCTAACCCATGAGCAGTTCTTC,CASSLTHEQFF
TRBV6-5,TRBJ1-6,NA,NA,TGTGCCAGCTCGATCGGGAGGGCACCCCTCCACTTT,CASSIGRAPLHF
TRBV7-6,TRBJ2-3,TRBD2,NA,TGTGCCAGCAGCTTAGCGCGACTAGCGGGGGCAGATACGCAGTATTTT,CASSLARLAGADTQYF
TRBV2,TRBJ2-1,NA,NA,TGTGCCAGCACCGCAAACAATGAGCAGTTCTTC,CASTANNEQFF
TRBV28,TRBJ1-6,NA,NA,TGTGCCAGCAGTTGGGACCCTAATTCACCCCTCCACTTT,CASSWDPNSPLHF
TRBV5-1,TRBJ2-1,NA,NA,TGCGCCAGCAGCTTCCAGGCTACAAACAATGAGCAGTTCTTC,CASSFQATNNEQFF
TRBV28,TRBJ1-3,NA,once,TGTGCCAGCAGTTTAACAGGGACTGGAAACACCATATATTTT,CASSLTGTGNTIYF
TRBV5-8,TRBJ1-5,NA,once,TGTGCCAGCAGCTTGGATCCCGCGACGCAGCCCCAGCATTTT,CASSLDPATQPQHF
TRBV3-1/TRBV3-2,TRBJ1-1,NA,few,TGTGCCAGCAGCATCTTTTGGGCGGCTGAAGCTTTCTTT,CASSIFWAAEAFF
TRBV27,TRBJ2-7,TRBD1,NA,TGTGCCAGCAGTCCGTTTAATGGACAGGGATCCTACGAGCAGTACTTC,CASSPFNGQGSYEQYF
TRBV5-1,TRBJ1-2,TRBD1,NA,TGCGCCAGCAGCTTGGCGGGACAGATACACTATGGCTACACCTTC,CASSLAGQIHYGYTF
TRBV9,TRBJ2-5,NA,NA,TGTGCCAGCAGCGTCGTGGGGGGAGAGACCCAGTACTTC,CASSVVGGETQYF
TRBV2,TRBJ1-6,TRBD1,NA,TGTGCCAGCAGTGAGTCGGGACAGATTAATTCACCCCTCCACTTT,CASSESGQINSPLHF
TRBV20-1,TRBJ2-1,NA,NA,TGCAGTGCTAGTTTTTTAAACTCCTACAATGAGCAGTTCTTC,CSASFLNSYNEQFF
TRBV6-2/TRBV6-3,TRBJ2-5,NA,NA,TGTGCCAGCAGTTACGATCTGGCGGAGTTCTCGGTGGAGACCCAGTACTTC,CASSYDLAEFSVETQYF
TRBV3-1/TRBV3-2,TRBJ2-7,TRBD1,NA,TGTGCCAGCAGCCACTCCGGGACAGGGATCTACGAGCAGTACTTC,CASSHSGTGIYEQYF
TRBV11-2,TRBJ1-6,NA,NA,TGTGCCAGCAGACCTGGCGGAGGGGGGGGTGGGTATTCACCCCTCCACTTT,CASRPGGGGGGYSPLHF
TRBV2,TRBJ1-6,NA,few,TGTGCCAGCAATGCAGGGTTAAATTCACCCCTCCACTTT,CASNAGLNSPLHF
TRBV27,TRBJ2-1,TRBD1,NA,TGTGCCAGCAGTTTCTCCGGGACAGGGGGTACCACGTCCAATGAGCAGTTCTTC,CASSFSGTGGTTSNEQFF
TRBV30,TRBJ1-2,TRBD1,NA,TGTGCCTGGACGGGACTCCTTACAGGGGCCAGCTATGGCTACACCTTC,CAWTGLLTGASYGYTF
TRBV3-1/TRBV3-2,TRBJ2-2,NA,NA,TGTGCCAGCAGCCAGTTAACGGACAACACCGGGGAGCTGTTTTTT,CASSQLTDNTGELFF
TRBV5-3,TRBJ1-2,NA,few,TGTGCCAGAAGCTTGTCGGTTTATGGCTACACCTTC,CARSLSVYGYTF
TRBV25-1,TRBJ2-2,TRBD1,few,TGTGCCAGCAGTGTCGTTGAAGGACAGGAGTCCACCGGGGAGCTGTTTTTT,CASSVVEGQESTGELFF
TRBV9,TRBJ1-1,NA,NA,TGTGCCAGCAGCGTCGGTTCAGGAGATGAAGCTTTCTTT,CASSVGSGDEAFF
TRBV6-4,TRBJ2-2,TRBD1,few,TGTGCCAGCAGCCCGGGGACAGGATCCACCGGGGAGCTGTTTTTT,CASSPGTGSTGELFF